These 30 T cell receptor beta chains share one sample of origin, sequenced in a study of shared clonotypes between healthy human individuals. The protocol was immunoSEQ multiplex PCR, while the TCRdb copy is restricted to in-frame clones and leaves out a portion. The repertoire holds approximately 1.5 million clones, with 95% to 99% as singletons. Sequencing was done on a sample of naive CD4+ T cells sorted from blood. Subset specified: CD45RA+ positively selected. These receptors originate from a man aged 25-45 years in good health.

This chain uses TRBV18 with TRBJ2-7; D perhaps matches TRBD1 (6 bases). Trimming cost V 2 bases and J 2 bases, with 10 bases left between them. Germline V gene data show CDR1 as KGHSH and CDR2 as LQKENI. This CDR3 is built from 14 residues. The CDR3 spells CASSPGGIPYEQYF. Here the CDR3 DNA reads TGTGCCAGCTCACCAGGGGGCATTCCCTACGAGCAGTACTTC.

This clone appeared a single time. The chain carries TRBV2 and TRBJ1-1, with D perhaps matching TRBD1 (5 bases). The CDR3 extends over 14 amino acids. Germline CDR1 is SNHLY and CDR2 is FYNNEI. V lost 8 bases and J 3 bases, leaving 16 bases between the germline ends. The CDR3 nucleotides read TGTGCCAGCGTCCCCCCGGGGGTCTACACTGAAGCTTTCTTT. Translation: CASVPPGVYTEAFF.

V and J are TRBV28 and TRBJ1-1; no clear D gene. Trimming cost V 1 base and J 8 bases, with 11 bases left between them. Germline CDR1 reads MDHEN; CDR2 reads SYDVKM. The CDR3 is 13 amino acids. The DNA for the CDR3 is TGTGCCAGCAGTTTATCCTCCCAACCCGAAGCTTTCTTT. Translation: CASSLSSQPEAFF. Drawing the rest from reference TRBV28 and TRBJ1-1, the complete variable domain is DVKVTQSSRYLVKRTGEKVFLECVQDMDHENMFWYRQDPGLGLRLIYFSYDVKMKEKGDIPEGYSVSREKKERFSLILESASTNQTSMYLCASSLSSQPEAFFGQGTRLTVV.

The count of this clone is one. The V gene is TRBV14, the J gene TRBJ2-7; D uncertain. CDR1 is SGHDN and CDR2 is FVKESK in the germline V gene. The V gene lost 4 bases and the J gene lost 3 bases, with 16 bases spanning the gap. The CDR3 runs to 15 residues. In nucleotides, the CDR3 is TGTGCCAGCAGCCCAAGGTTGGTAAAGGACTACGAGCAGTACTTC. This translates into CASSPRLVKDYEQYF.

The chain joins TRBV13 to TRBJ2-7, with 7 bases lining up with TRBD1. Germline V CDR1 and CDR2: PRHDT, FYEKMQ (reference sequence). J lost 3 bases, V lost 5 bases, and 7 bases had no gene match. The CDR3 extends over 14 amino acids. This chain's CDR3 is CASSQGQSNYEQYF. As DNA, the CDR3 is TGTGCCAGCAGCCAGGGACAGTCTAACTACGAGCAGTACTTC.

The V and J genes are TRBV11-2 and TRBJ2-7; D remains ambiguous. The CDR3 runs to 13 residues. Germline CDR1 reads SGHAT; CDR2 reads FQNNGV. The V and J ends lost 5 bases and 3 bases respectively, with 11 bases between them. The DNA for the CDR3 is TGTGCCAGCAGCCGCCTGGCAGACTACGAGCAGTACTTC. Translating it yields CASSRLADYEQYF.

As for this clone: Other DNA sequences in the sample encode the same CDR3. The chain uses TRBV2 and TRBJ2-7, with 9 nucleotides matching TRBD1. The germline V gene has CDR1 SNHLY and CDR2 FYNNEI. This CDR3 is 13 amino acids long. V was clipped by 6 bases and J by 2 bases; unmatched bases: 2. CDR3 loop: CASRGTGTYEQYF. CDR3 in DNA: TGTGCCAGCAGAGGGACAGGGACCTACGAGCAGTACTTC.

The chain combines TRBV9 with TRBJ2-7; D might be TRBD1 (5 bases). This CDR3 spans 15 amino acids. The germline V gene encodes CDR1 SGDLS and CDR2 YYNGEE. Deletions cut 4 bases from V and 2 bases from J, with 16 bases between. The DNA of the CDR3 is TGTGCCAGCAGCCCGAATCCGACAGCTACCTACGAGCAGTACTTC. Protein product: CASSPNPTATYEQYF. Drawing the rest from reference TRBV9 and TRBJ2-7, the complete variable domain is DSGVTQTPKHLITATGQRVTLRCSPRSGDLSVYWYQQSLDQGLQFLIQYYNGEERAKGNILERFSAQQFPDLHSELNLSSLELGDSALYFCASSPNPTATYEQYFGPGTRLTVT.

The gene calls are TRBV18 and TRBJ2-7; the match to TRBD1 covers 7 bases. This CDR3 has 13 residues. CDR1 and CDR2 from the germline V gene are KGHSH and LQKENI. The V gene end was trimmed by 4 bases and the J gene end by 4 bases; junction bases not matched to a gene: 4. CDR3 in DNA: TGTGCCAGCTCACAGGGGGCAGGTTACGAGCAGTACTTC. This gives the protein CASSQGAGYEQYF.

The chain is built from TRBV11-2 and TRBJ2-2; weak D call: TRBD2 (6 bases). V was shortened by 8 bases and J by 6 bases, with 13 bases between the two germline ends. Germline V gene sequence: CDR1 SGHAT, CDR2 FQNNGV. This CDR3 has 13 residues. The CDR3 reads CASRRAGPGELFF. The CDR3 nucleotides are TGTGCCAGCCGCCGGGCGGGACCCGGGGAGCTGTTTTTT.

The chain joins TRBV11-2 to TRBJ2-1, with 7 bases aligning to TRBD1. CDR3 size: 16 residues. Germline assignment: CDR1 SGHAT and CDR2 FQNNGV. The V gene end was trimmed by 1 base and the J gene end by 3 bases; junction bases not matched to a gene: 6. The CDR3 DNA is TGTGCCAGCAGCTTAGGGGCCCAGGGGGTCTACAATGAGCAGTTCTTC. This gives the protein CASSLGAQGVYNEQFF.

In this sample, this clone turned up once. The chain employs TRBV5-1 and TRBJ2-5, with TRBD2 matching 11 bases. Germline V gives CDR1 SGHRS, CDR2 YFSETQ. The V gene end was trimmed by 3 bases and the J gene end by 1 base; junction bases not matched to a gene: 5. This CDR3 region has 16 residues. The CDR3 DNA follows: TGCGCCAGCAGCTGGTTCCTAGCGGGAGGCCAAGAGACCCAGTACTTC. Translated: CASSWFLAGGQETQYF. The whole variable domain, remainder taken from reference TRBV5-1 and TRBJ2-5, is KAGVTQTPRYLIKTRGQQVTLSCSPISGHRSVSWYQQTPGQGLQFLFEYFSETQRNKGNFPGRFSGRQFSNSRSEMNVSTLELGDSALYLCASSWFLAGGQETQYFGPGTRLLVL.

The chain is built from TRBV21-1 and TRBJ2-7; TRBD2, as called in the table, went unchecked against the DNA. TRBV21-1 is flagged as a pseudogene. The CDR3 covers 11 residues. The CDR3 region is CASSHYVEQYF. In DNA form, the CDR3 reads TGTGCCAGCAGCCACTACGTAGAGCAGTACTTC.

The chain employs TRBV12-5 and TRBJ2-3, with D perhaps matching TRBD1 (6 bases). The germline V gene encodes CDR1 LGHNT and CDR2 FRNRAP. The germline V and J ends were trimmed by 0 bases and 0 bases, with 7 bases remaining between them. This CDR3 comprises 15 residues. CDR3 DNA: TGTGCTAGTGGTTTGGTAGGGGGTAGCACAGATACGCAGTATTTT. It encodes CASGLVGGSTDTQYF.

A single count supports this clone. The chain uses TRBV20-1 and TRBJ2-3; D gene ambiguous. Germline lookup yields CDR1 DFQATT and CDR2 SNEGSKA (reference sequence). The CDR3 runs 11 residues. Deletions cut 4 bases from V and 6 bases from J, with 8 bases between. DNA of the CDR3: TGCAGTGCTACAGAATTGGATACGCAGTATTTT. It encodes CSATELDTQYF.

The chain is built from TRBV10-2 and TRBJ1-2, with TRBD1 identical over 8 bases. Germline V gives CDR1 WSHSY, CDR2 SAAADI. CDR3 length: 14 amino acids. The junction had 12 bases not matched to a gene; V was cut back by 7 bases and J by 8 bases. This CDR3 reads CASKSEDRAGGYTF. The CDR3 DNA follows: TGCGCCAGCAAATCTGAGGACAGGGCCGGAGGCTACACCTTC.

V usage is TRBV4-2 and J usage is TRBJ2-2, with D possibly being TRBD2 (6 bases). This CDR3 comprises 17 residues. Germline CDR1 and CDR2: LGHNA and YNFKEQ. V was trimmed by 1 base and J by 5 bases, leaving 17 bases between them. The CDR3 DNA follows: TGTGCCAGCAGCCAAGTACCAACGGCAGGGAGGACCGGGGAGCTGTTTTTT. Its protein product is CASSQVPTAGRTGELFF.

The chain links TRBV29-1 to TRBJ2-2; D uncertain. The germline V gene has CDR1 SQVTM and CDR2 ANQGSEA. This CDR3 spans 13 amino acids. Trimming took 4 bases from V and 5 from J, leaving 11 bases between them. This chain's CDR3 is CSVVRTLTGELFF. Here the CDR3 DNA reads TGCAGCGTTGTCCGGACCTTAACCGGGGAGCTGTTTTTT.

The V and J genes are TRBV28 and TRBJ2-7, with D tentatively TRBD1 (5 bases). The V end was cut by 6 bases, the J end by 2 bases, with 11 bases between. Germline CDR1 MDHEN, CDR2 SYDVKM. The CDR3 contains 13 residues. Here the CDR3 DNA reads TGTGCCAGCAGAGCCAGGGCCACCTACGAGCAGTACTTC. Encoded protein: CASRARATYEQYF.

This clone appeared once. V and J are TRBV5-6 and TRBJ1-2, with a possible D match to TRBD1 (6 bases). The CDR3 spans 16 residues. CDR1 and CDR2 (germline): SGHDT, YYEEEE. The V gene lost 4 bases and the J gene lost 0 bases, with 16 bases spanning the gap. CDR3 amino acids: CASSPWGHRANYGYTF. The CDR3 nucleotides read TGTGCCAGCAGCCCCTGGGGACACCGAGCTAACTATGGCTACACCTTC.

This chain connects TRBV7-2 to TRBJ1-1; D not resolved. CDR3 size: 11 residues. Germline-derived CDR1 and CDR2 are SGHTA and FQGNSA. V lost 4 bases and J 7 bases, leaving 7 bases between the germline ends. The CDR3: CASSSRVEAFF. CDR3 coding DNA: TGTGCCAGCAGCTCCCGAGTTGAAGCTTTCTTT.

The CDR3 reads CASSGGTGAGELFF. In DNA form, the CDR3 reads TGCGCCAGCAGCGGCGGGACAGGGGCCGGGGAACTGTTTTTT. This chain links TRBV5-1 with TRBJ1-4; TRBD1 aligns across 10 bases. The length of the CDR3 is 14 residues. The trim removed 4 bases at V and 12 bases at J, leaving 9 bases unmatched. From germline, CDR1 is SGHRS and CDR2 YFSETQ.

Turning to this clone: The same CDR3 arises from other DNA sequences in this sample as well. The V and J genes are TRBV10-3 and TRBJ1-4; 10 positions agree with TRBD1. The J segment lost 7 bases and the V segment lost 4 bases, leaving 3 bases of the junction unmatched. CDR1 is ENHRY and CDR2 is SYGVKD in the germline V gene. This CDR3 is built from 14 residues. CDR3 protein: CAISGQGAGEKLFF. CDR3 nucleotide sequence: TGTGCCATCAGTGGACAGGGGGCGGGTGAAAAACTGTTTTTT.

This chain links TRBV29-1 with TRBJ2-1, with D perhaps assigned TRBD1 or TRBD2 (6 bases each). Between the trimmed V and J ends, which lost 6 bases and 6 bases, there was a span of 12 bases. The CDR3 covers 12 residues. The germline V gene encodes CDR1 SQVTM and CDR2 ANQGSEA. The CDR3 DNA reads as TGCAGCGTAAGAGAGGGGGGCAATGAGCAGTTCTTC. It yields the protein CSVREGGNEQFF.

This rearrangement joins TRBV5-5 to TRBJ2-4; D is unclear. This CDR3 comprises 14 residues. CDR1 and CDR2 (germline): SGHKS, YYEKEE (reference sequence). V was pared by 3 bases and J by 0 bases, with 7 bases between. CDR3 bases: TGTGCCAGCAGCTCAGTCCAAGCCAAAAACATTCAGTACTTC. It codes for CASSSVQAKNIQYF.

The gene calls are TRBV18 and TRBJ2-5; TRBD2 matches at 7 bases. The CDR3 totals 14 residues. CDR1 is KGHSH and CDR2 is LQKENI in the germline V gene. The V gene end was trimmed by 0 bases and the J gene end by 5 bases; junction bases not matched to a gene: 3. CDR3 sequence: CASSPPGGLETQYF. The CDR3 region has the DNA TGTGCCAGCTCACCACCGGGGGGGTTGGAGACCCAGTACTTC.

This clone was counted once. The chain carries TRBV29-1 and TRBJ2-5; D is ambiguous. V lost 2 bases and J 5 bases, leaving 12 bases between the germline ends. The CDR3 consists of 13 residues. Germline-derived CDR1 and CDR2 are SQVTM and ANQGSEA. The CDR3 here is CSVESGVGETQYF. The CDR3 DNA reads as TGCAGCGTTGAATCCGGAGTCGGGGAGACCCAGTACTTC.

The V and J genes are TRBV7-2 and TRBJ1-1, with D uncertain. V shed 4 bases and J shed 0 bases, with 18 bases lying between them. This CDR3 has 17 amino acids. Germline lookup yields CDR1 SGHTA and CDR2 FQGNSA. The CDR3 region is CASSSPWVVRMNTEAFF. The CDR3 bases are TGTGCCAGCAGCTCCCCGTGGGTAGTTAGGATGAACACTGAAGCTTTCTTT.

The chain recombines TRBV4-1 with TRBJ2-7; no firm D call. Germline V gives CDR1 MGHRA, CDR2 YSYEKL. Trimming pared 0 bases from V and 7 bases from J, leaving 13 bases between. The CDR3 extends over 14 amino acids. CDR3: CASSQEDRSYEQYF. CDR3 coding DNA: TGCGCCAGCAGCCAAGAAGACCGAAGTTATGAGCAGTACTTC.

This chain connects TRBV5-5 to TRBJ1-5; 8 bases fit TRBD1. The CDR3 has 15 amino acids. CDR1 is SGHKS, CDR2 YYEKEE, per germline (reference sequence). With V trimmed by 1 base and J by 6 bases, 6 bases remained unmatched. The CDR3 DNA follows: TGTGCCAGCAGCTTGAGGACAGGGTTCGGTCAGCCCCAGCATTTT. Translating gives CASSLRTGFGQPQHF. The full variable domain, its missing parts supplied by reference TRBV5-5 and TRBJ1-5, is DAGVTQSPTHLIKTRGQQVTLRCSPISGHKSVSWYQQVLGQGPQFIFQYYEKEERGRGNFPDRFSARQFPNYSSELNVNALLLGDSALYLCASSLRTGFGQPQHFGDGTRLSIL.